This entry lists 30 T cell receptor beta chains sequenced from one sample in a study of breast tumors, draining lymph nodes, adjacent tissues. Axillary draining lymph nodes of breast cancer patients supplied the node samples. TCRdb re-called the multiplex PCR reads through MiXCR, storing one row per CDR3 protein. The sample carries approximately 190,000 distinct CDR3 sequences, roughly 31% recorded once. Sequenced material: axillary lymph node tissue. The receptors stem from a female donor with breast cancer. Some clones in this sample may be carry-over from other donors' samples.

This clonotype came up a few times. The chain combines TRBV6-6 with TRBJ1-1; D is ambiguous. V gave up 2 bases and J gave up 0 bases, with 10 bases separating them. The CDR3 loop spans 15 amino acids. Germline V gives CDR1 MNHNY, CDR2 SVGAGI (reference sequence). The CDR3 DNA follows: TGTGCCAGCAGTTACGGGCCGCTCATGAACACTGAAGCTTTCTTT. Encoded protein: CASSYGPLMNTEAFF.

This clonotype was seen ten or more times. The chain employs TRBV7-8 and TRBJ1-6; TRBD1 aligns across 8 bases. CDR1 and CDR2 (germline): SGHVS, FQNEAQ. With V trimmed by 5 bases and J by 6 bases, 6 bases remained unmatched. CDR3 size: 15 residues. Written as DNA, the CDR3 is TGTGCCAGCAGCGTCGACAGGGGAGCTAATTCACCCCTCCACTTT. This translates into CASSVDRGANSPLHF.

In regard to this clonotype: This may come from a read error, since a much larger clone is one base off. This chain joins TRBV6-6 and TRBJ1-2, with TRBD1 matching 9 bases. Germline CDR1 is MNHNY and CDR2 is SVGAGI (reference sequence). This CDR3 is 17 amino acids long. The CDR3 spells CACSSLKKGTGRYGYTF. CDR3 in DNA: TGTGCCTGCAGTTCGCTCAAGAAGGGGACAGGGAGATATGGCTACACCTTC.

There are a few counts of this clonotype. One base away lies a much larger clone, so this may be a sequencing read error. This chain connects TRBV11-2 to TRBJ1-2, with a weak D call TRBD1 (6 bases). V shed 6 bases and J shed 6 bases, with 11 bases lying between them. Germline CDR1 reads SGHAT; CDR2 reads FQNNGV. This CDR3 is 12 amino acids long. CDR3 in DNA: TGTGCCAGCAGGGTGGGGGCGGATGGCTACACCTTC. The encoded protein is CASRVGADGYTF.

This clonotype was counted at least ten times. This chain links TRBV2 with TRBJ1-3, with D perhaps matching TRBD1 (6 bases). Germline V gene lookup returns CDR1 SNHLY and CDR2 FYNNEI. The CDR3 has 16 amino acids. Deletions cut 6 bases from V and 7 bases from J, with 22 bases between. The CDR3 protein is CASRGGEQSHGNTIYF. Here the CDR3 DNA reads TGTGCCAGCAGAGGGGGGGAACAGTCTCATGGGAACACCATATATTTT.

In its sample, this clonotype was seen many times. This chain uses TRBV19 with TRBJ1-5; D possibly corresponds to TRBD1 (5 bases). Germline values: CDR1 LNHDA, CDR2 SQIVND (reference sequence). CDR3 length: 15 residues. The V gene lost 4 bases and the J gene lost 1 base, with 11 bases spanning the gap. The CDR3 spells CASSTGKRSNQPQHF. The DNA for the CDR3 is TGTGCCAGTAGTACAGGGAAACGGAGCAATCAGCCCCAGCATTTT.

This clonotype was observed once. The chain couples TRBV24-1 to TRBJ1-5, with D possibly TRBD1 on 5 matching bases. Germline assignment: CDR1 KGHDR and CDR2 SFDVKD. Trimming left V 4 bases short and J 11 bases short, with 14 bases between. This CDR3 has 13 amino acids. The CDR3 DNA sequence: TGTGCCACCAGTGAGAAGGGGTTTAGAGCCCAGCATTTT. Translating it yields CATSEKGFRAQHF.

This clonotype was found many times. The V and J genes are TRBV4-2 and TRBJ2-5; either TRBD1 or TRBD2 may supply D (6 bases each). The CDR3 runs to 17 residues. Germline values: CDR1 LGHNA, CDR2 YNFKEQ. Trimming left V 1 base short and J 5 bases short, with 20 bases between. CDR3 coding DNA: TGTGCCAGCAGCCAAGCAGCCATGGGGGGCGGCGGGGAGACCCAGTACTTC. Translating it yields CASSQAAMGGGGETQYF.

This clonotype has ten or more counts. The chain has TRBV9 and TRBJ1-4; 10 nucleotides agree with TRBD1. Germline trimming cut 0 bases from V and 5 bases from J; bases unmatched to any gene: 1. This CDR3 has 15 amino acids. Germline-derived CDR1 and CDR2 are SGDLS and YYNGEE. CDR3 in amino acids: CASSVGTGGNEKLFF. CDR3 coding DNA: TGTGCCAGCAGCGTAGGGACAGGGGGGAATGAAAAACTGTTTTTT.

This clonotype was detected ten times or more. The chain employs TRBV4-3 and TRBJ2-3; 9 nucleotides match TRBD2. After removal of 4 bases from V and 5 bases from J, the junction contained 7 bases not matched to a gene. Germline V lookup: CDR1 LGHNA, CDR2 YSLEER. The CDR3 is 15 residues long. The CDR3 region is CASSPIAGVKDTQYF. DNA of the CDR3: TGCGCCAGCAGCCCCATAGCGGGAGTGAAAGATACGCAGTATTTT.

The CDR3 is CSARTSVNNEQFF. The CDR3, as DNA: TGCAGTGCAAGGACTAGCGTTAACAATGAGCAGTTCTTC. The chain recombines TRBV20-1 with TRBJ2-1; 9 bases align to TRBD2. This CDR3 is 13 amino acids long. Germline V gives CDR1 DFQATT, CDR2 SNEGSKA (reference sequence). With 6 bases clipped from V and 5 bases from J, the junction kept 5 bases outside the gene matches.

V gene TRBV20-1 combines with J gene TRBJ1-5; TRBD1 is a possible D gene (5 bases). Germline CDR1 reads DFQATT; CDR2 reads SNEGSKA (reference sequence). The CDR3 runs to 14 residues. V was trimmed by 0 bases and J by 14 bases, leaving 20 bases between them. The CDR3 sequence is CSARDWGGYPDEHF. Written as DNA, the CDR3 is TGCAGTGCTAGAGATTGGGGCGGCTATCCCGACGAGCATTTT.

This clonotype is termed medium-sized. The CDR3 DNA follows: TGTGCCAGCAGTGATATTATTCGTGAGACCCAGTACTTC. Its protein product is CASSDIIRETQYF. This chain links TRBV2 with TRBJ2-5; D is uncertain. The CDR3 is 13 amino acids. Germline values: CDR1 SNHLY, CDR2 FYNNEI. The V end was cut by 3 bases, the J end by 5 bases, with 10 bases between.

The sample holds a few counts of this clonotype. This chain links TRBV7-9 with TRBJ1-1, with 8 bases matching TRBD1. Germline CDR1 reads SEHNR; CDR2 reads FQNEAQ (reference sequence). The CDR3 is 13 amino acids. Trimming at V came to 6 bases and at J to 6 bases, leaving 6 bases not matched to a gene. The CDR3 here is CASRRTGQAEAFF. CDR3 DNA: TGTGCCAGCAGACGAACGGGACAGGCTGAAGCTTTCTTT.

At least ten counts were recorded for this clonotype. The chain recombines TRBV7-9 with TRBJ2-4; no reliable D call. This CDR3 is 18 amino acids long. Germline loops: CDR1 SEHNR, CDR2 FQNEAQ (reference sequence). Trimming took 2 bases from V and 1 from J, leaving 18 bases between them. CDR3 sequence (DNA): TGTGCCAGCAGCTTAACCCCTCAAGCGTCAGCCGCCAAAAACATTCAGTACTTC. Translation gives CASSLTPQASAAKNIQYF.

This sequence joins TRBV15 and TRBJ1-6; D remains ambiguous. The CDR3 covers 16 residues. CDR1 and CDR2 from the germline V gene are LNHNV and YYDKDF (reference sequence). The germline V and J ends were trimmed by 3 bases and 6 bases, with 15 bases remaining between them. The CDR3 here is CATSSVLAGSNSPLHF. In DNA form, the CDR3 reads TGTGCCACCAGCAGTGTCCTAGCGGGTAGTAATTCACCCCTCCACTTT.

In its sample, this clonotype was seen a few times. The J gene is TRBJ1-1, the V gene TRBV5-1; D unresolved. This CDR3 is built from 12 residues. Trimming stripped 5 bases from V and 0 bases from J, with 5 bases between. Germline CDR1 reads SGHRS; CDR2 reads YFSETQ. CDR3 DNA: TGCGCCAGCAGATACATGAACACTGAAGCTTTCTTT. It encodes CASRYMNTEAFF.

Of note for this clonotype: A much larger clonotype is one base distant, so this may be a read error. The chain combines TRBV20-1 with TRBJ2-1; D gene ambiguous. The CDR3 is 14 residues long. Germline V CDR1 and CDR2: DFQATT, SNEGSKA (reference sequence). This chain's CDR3 is CSAEGDPSYTEQFF. CDR3 nucleotide sequence: TGCAGTGCTGAAGGCGACCCATCCTACACTGAGCAGTTCTTC.

This clonotype came up many times. This chain uses TRBV10-3 with TRBJ1-5, with 9 bases that match TRBD1. CDR1 and CDR2 from the germline V gene are ENHRY and SYGVKD. After removal of 10 bases from V and 4 bases from J, the junction contained 11 bases not matched to a gene. CDR3 length: 15 amino acids. CDR3 sequence: CATATDRGRNQPQHF. As DNA, the CDR3 is TGTGCCACAGCCACGGACAGGGGAAGAAATCAGCCCCAGCATTTT.

The chain couples TRBV7-2 to TRBJ1-1; D ambiguous. V shed 3 bases and J shed 4 bases, with 18 bases lying between them. This CDR3 contains 16 residues. CDR1 SGHTA and CDR2 FQGNSA come from the germline V gene. CDR3 sequence reads: CASSLGSPDTGTEAFF. The CDR3, as DNA: TGTGCCAGCAGCTTGGGATCCCCGGATACGGGCACTGAAGCTTTCTTT.

This clonotype was picked up many times. The chain links TRBV20-1 to TRBJ1-4; D is uncertain. Germline V CDR1 and CDR2: DFQATT, SNEGSKA (reference sequence). Deletions cut 6 bases from V and 0 bases from J, with 14 bases between. CDR3 length: 15 amino acids. Written as DNA, the CDR3 is TGCAGTGCCACGTCAGGAGGCACAACTAATGAAAAACTGTTTTTT. Its translation is CSATSGGTTNEKLFF.

This clonotype showed up many times. The CDR3 DNA is TGTGCCAGCAGCTTACAAACCCACCCGGGTATCTATGGCTACACCTTC. Translating it yields CASSLQTHPGIYGYTF. The chain employs TRBV7-2 and TRBJ1-2; D is unresolved. V was cut by 2 bases and J by 4 bases, with 17 bases left in between. Germline assignment: CDR1 SGHTA and CDR2 FQGNSA. The CDR3 spans 16 residues.

This clonotype showed up many times. The V call is TRBV27, the J call TRBJ2-5, with a possible D match to TRBD2 (5 bases). This CDR3 is 15 amino acids long. V lost 5 bases and J 5 bases, leaving 18 bases between the germline ends. Germline CDR1 reads MNHEY; CDR2 reads SMNVEV (reference sequence). CDR3 bases: TGTGCCAGCAGTCCAACGACTACCTCATCGGAGACCCAGTACTTC. Amino acid sequence: CASSPTTTSSETQYF.

The rearrangement links TRBV6-5 to TRBJ2-7, with D possibly TRBD2 on 6 matching bases. Germline V gives CDR1 MNHEY, CDR2 SVGAGI. Trimming pared 5 bases from V and 6 bases from J, leaving 8 bases between. This CDR3 has 11 amino acids. The chain's CDR3 is CASSHGGEQYF. The CDR3 bases are TGTGCCAGCAGTCACGGGGGCGAGCAGTACTTC.

In its sample, this clonotype was seen many times. The chain carries TRBV5-1 and TRBJ2-5; 8 bases map to TRBD2. Germline V gene lookup returns CDR1 SGHRS and CDR2 YFSETQ. V was clipped by 0 bases and J by 2 bases; unmatched bases: 6. CDR3 size: 16 residues. CDR3 nucleotide sequence: TGCGCCAGCAGCTTGGGGCGGGGGGTACTACAAGAGACCCAGTACTTC. Its translation is CASSLGRGVLQETQYF.

This clonotype was detected ten times or more. The rearrangement uses TRBV20-1 and TRBJ2-7, with 7 positions matching TRBD2. Germline CDR1 is DFQATT and CDR2 is SNEGSKA (reference sequence). CDR3 length equals 13 residues. J lost 4 bases, V lost 5 bases, and 8 bases had no gene match. Here the CDR3 DNA reads TGCAGTGCTGTGAGCGGGATCCGATACGAGCAGTACTTC. As protein: CSAVSGIRYEQYF.

As to this clonotype: A read error may explain this, as a much larger clone is one base away. J is TRBJ2-3 and V is TRBV9, with D perhaps being TRBD1 or TRBD2 (6 bases each). The CDR3 is 13 residues long. Germline-derived CDR1 and CDR2 are SGDLS and YYNGEE. The CDR3 here is CASSEGGTDTQCF. The CDR3 DNA sequence: TGTGCCAGCAGCGAGGGGGGCACAGATACGCAGTGTTTT.

The table lists this clonotype with many counts. This sequence joins TRBV6-5 and TRBJ2-2; possible D gene TRBD1, 6 bases. The CDR3 sequence is 16 residues long. V was clipped by 7 bases and J by 0 bases, with 15 bases between them. Per germline, CDR1 MNHEY and CDR2 SVGAGI. The CDR3 sequence is CASTTQGFSNTGELFF. CDR3 bases: TGTGCCAGCACCACTCAGGGGTTTTCGAACACCGGGGAGCTGTTTTTT.

This clonotype was picked up many times. J is TRBJ2-7 and V is TRBV7-6; 9 nucleotides align to TRBD1. CDR1 is SGHVS, CDR2 FNYEAQ, per germline. This CDR3 is built from 18 residues. V shed 1 base and J 1 base; nucleotides not matched to a gene: 11. For the CDR3, the DNA is TGTGCCAGCAGCTTAGAGGAAGGGTGGGGACAGGGTTCCTACGAGCAGTACTTC. Protein sequence: CASSLEEGWGQGSYEQYF.

This chain connects TRBV2 to TRBJ1-4, with D possibly being TRBD1 (6 bases). Trimming stripped 5 bases from V and 8 bases from J, with 15 bases between. Looked up from germline, CDR1 is SNHLY and CDR2 is FYNNEI. This CDR3 region has 14 residues. The CDR3 nucleotides are TGTGCCAGCAGTACGACAGGTGCGGGAGAAAAACTGTTTTTT. Translating gives CASSTTGAGEKLFF.